The subject of this entry is one T cell receptor (beta chain). Its antigen is not identified. The assay was immunoSEQ multiplex PCR, and TCRdb's table has in-frame clones only and misses some. Of about 43,000 clones listed, just under 95% are singletons. This sample was taken from a study of tissue T cells after allogeneic stem cell transplantation. Study in general: Steroid-refractory graft-versus-host disease after allogeneic hematopoietic cell transplant qualified adults for prospective research-autopsy enrollment. CD3+ T cells were flow-sorted when enough cells; otherwise DNA extracted directly. Points from the study as a whole: Motif-based clustering found tissue-specific repertoire signatures shared across patients, though few clones were shared. The patient cohort was small and clinically heterogeneous, with limited sampling depth.

This CDR3 spans 14 amino acids. The germline V gene has CDR1 MNHEY and CDR2 SVGAGI. With 5 bases removed from V and 8 bases from J, the gap between germline ends came to 16 bases. The chain links TRBV6-5 to TRBJ2-1; TRBD2 is a possible D gene (5 bases). The material sequenced was blood, taken before transplantation. This sequence originates from a woman between 35 and 70 years old who later had graft-versus-host disease after an allogeneic stem cell transplant. This CDR3 reads CASSRTRLHDEQFF. The CDR3 nucleotides are TGTGCCAGCAGTCGCACTAGACTCCACGATGAGCAGTTCTTC.